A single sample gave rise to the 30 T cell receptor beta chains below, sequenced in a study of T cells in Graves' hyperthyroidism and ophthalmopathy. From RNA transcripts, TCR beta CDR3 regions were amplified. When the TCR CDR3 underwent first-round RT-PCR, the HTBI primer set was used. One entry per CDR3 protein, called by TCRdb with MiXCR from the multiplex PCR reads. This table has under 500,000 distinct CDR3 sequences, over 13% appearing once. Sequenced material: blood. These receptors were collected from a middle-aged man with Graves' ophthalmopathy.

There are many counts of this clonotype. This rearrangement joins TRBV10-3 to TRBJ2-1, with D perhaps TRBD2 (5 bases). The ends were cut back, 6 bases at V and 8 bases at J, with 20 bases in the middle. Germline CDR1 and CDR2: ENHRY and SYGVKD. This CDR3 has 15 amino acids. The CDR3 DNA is TGTGCCATCAGCCCCGCGGCCCTCGAGGGTGATGAGCAGTTCTTC. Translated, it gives CAISPAALEGDEQFF.

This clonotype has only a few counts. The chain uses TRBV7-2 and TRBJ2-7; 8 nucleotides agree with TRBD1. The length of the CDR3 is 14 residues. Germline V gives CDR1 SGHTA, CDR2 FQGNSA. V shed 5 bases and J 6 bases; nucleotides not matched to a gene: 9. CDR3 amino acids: CASSPFGQGFEQYF. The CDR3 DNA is TGTGCCAGCAGCCCCTTTGGACAGGGCTTCGAGCAGTACTTC.

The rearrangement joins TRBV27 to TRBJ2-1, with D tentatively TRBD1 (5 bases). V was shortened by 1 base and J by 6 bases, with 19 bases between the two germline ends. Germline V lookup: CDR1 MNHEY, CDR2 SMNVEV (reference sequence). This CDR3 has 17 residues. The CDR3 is CASSLLSEPHRTNEQFF. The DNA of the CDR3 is TGTGCCAGCAGTTTATTGAGTGAGCCCCACAGGACCAATGAGCAGTTCTTC.

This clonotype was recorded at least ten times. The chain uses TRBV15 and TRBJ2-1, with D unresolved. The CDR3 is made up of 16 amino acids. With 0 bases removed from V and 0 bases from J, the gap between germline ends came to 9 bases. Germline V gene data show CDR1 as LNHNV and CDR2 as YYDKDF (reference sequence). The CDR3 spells CATSRDPQSSYNEQFF. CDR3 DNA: TGTGCCACCAGCAGAGATCCACAGAGCTCCTACAATGAGCAGTTCTTC.

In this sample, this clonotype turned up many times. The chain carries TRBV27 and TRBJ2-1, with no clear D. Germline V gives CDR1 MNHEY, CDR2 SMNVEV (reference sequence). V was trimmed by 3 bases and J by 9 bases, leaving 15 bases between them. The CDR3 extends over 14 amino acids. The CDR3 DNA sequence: TGTGCCAGCAGTTTCACGGGTCAACAAACTGAGCAGTTCTTC. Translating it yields CASSFTGQQTEQFF.

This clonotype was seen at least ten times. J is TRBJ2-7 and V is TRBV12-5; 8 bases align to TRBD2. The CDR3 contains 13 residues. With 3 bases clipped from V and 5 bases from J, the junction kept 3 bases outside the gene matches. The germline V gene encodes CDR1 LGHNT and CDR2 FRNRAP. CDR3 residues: CASGLAGANEQYF. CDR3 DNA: TGTGCTAGTGGTTTAGCGGGGGCCAACGAGCAGTACTTC.

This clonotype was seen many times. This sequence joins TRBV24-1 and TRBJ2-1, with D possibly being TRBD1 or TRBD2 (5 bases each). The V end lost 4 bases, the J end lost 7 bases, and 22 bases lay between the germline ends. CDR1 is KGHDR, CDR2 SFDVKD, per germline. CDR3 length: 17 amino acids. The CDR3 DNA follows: TGTGCCACCAGTGACCGCCCGGGGCGTAAAACGGGGAATGAGCAGTTCTTC. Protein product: CATSDRPGRKTGNEQFF.

CDR3 sequence (DNA): TGTGCCATCCGACGACTAGCGGAAGATACGCAGTATTTT. Its protein product is CAIRRLAEDTQYF. The chain has TRBV10-3 and TRBJ2-3; the match to TRBD2 covers 9 bases. Germline assignment: CDR1 ENHRY and CDR2 SYGVKD. The V segment lost 8 bases and the J segment 5 bases; nucleotides outside the gene matches: 5. There are 13 residues in the CDR3.

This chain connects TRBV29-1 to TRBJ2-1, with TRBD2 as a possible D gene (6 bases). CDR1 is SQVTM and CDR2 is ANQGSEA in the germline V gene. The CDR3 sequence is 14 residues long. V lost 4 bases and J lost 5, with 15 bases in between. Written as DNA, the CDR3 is TGCAGCGTTGGGGGCGAGACTAGGAACAATGAGCAGTTCTTC. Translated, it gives CSVGGETRNNEQFF.

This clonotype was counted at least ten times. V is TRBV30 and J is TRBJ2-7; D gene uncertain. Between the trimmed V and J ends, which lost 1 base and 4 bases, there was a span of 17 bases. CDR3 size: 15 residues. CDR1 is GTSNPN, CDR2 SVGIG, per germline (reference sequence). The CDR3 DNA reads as TGTGCCTGGAGTGGGACGTTATCGTTCAGGTACGAGCAGTACTTC. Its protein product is CAWSGTLSFRYEQYF. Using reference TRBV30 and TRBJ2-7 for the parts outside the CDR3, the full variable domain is SQTIHQWPATLVQPVGSPLSLECTVEGTSNPNLYWYRQAAGRGLQLLFYSVGIGQISSEVPQNLSASRPQDRQFILSSKKLLLSDSGFYLCAWSGTLSFRYEQYFGPGTRLTVT.

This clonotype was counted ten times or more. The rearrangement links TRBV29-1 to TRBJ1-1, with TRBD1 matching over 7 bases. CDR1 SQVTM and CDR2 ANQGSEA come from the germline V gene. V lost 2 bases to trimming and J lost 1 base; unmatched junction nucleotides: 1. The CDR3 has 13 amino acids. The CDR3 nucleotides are TGCAGCGTTGAACACAGGGGGAACACTGAAGCTTTCTTT. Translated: CSVEHRGNTEAFF.

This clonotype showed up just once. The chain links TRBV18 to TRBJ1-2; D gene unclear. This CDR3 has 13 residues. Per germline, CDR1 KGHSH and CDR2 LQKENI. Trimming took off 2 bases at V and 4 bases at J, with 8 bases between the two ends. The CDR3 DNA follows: TGTGCCAGCTCACCAGAATACACCTATGGCTACACCTTC. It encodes CASSPEYTYGYTF.

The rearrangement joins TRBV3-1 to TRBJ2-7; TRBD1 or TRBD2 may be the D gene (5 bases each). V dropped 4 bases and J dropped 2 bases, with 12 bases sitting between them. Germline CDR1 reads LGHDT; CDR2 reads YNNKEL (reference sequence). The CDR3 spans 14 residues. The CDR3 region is CASSPGTFTYEQYF. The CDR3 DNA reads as TGTGCCAGCAGCCCCGGGACGTTCACCTACGAGCAGTACTTC.

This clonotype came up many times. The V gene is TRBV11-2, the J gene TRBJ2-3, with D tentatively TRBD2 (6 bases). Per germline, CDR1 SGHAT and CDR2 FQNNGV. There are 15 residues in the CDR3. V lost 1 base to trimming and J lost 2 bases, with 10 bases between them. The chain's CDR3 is CASSLVEGPTDTQYF. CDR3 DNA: TGTGCCAGCAGCTTAGTGGAGGGTCCCACAGATACGCAGTATTTT.

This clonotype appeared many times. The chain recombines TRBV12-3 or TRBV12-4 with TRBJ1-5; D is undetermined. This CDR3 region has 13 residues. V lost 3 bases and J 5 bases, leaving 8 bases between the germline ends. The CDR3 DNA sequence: TGTGCCAGCAGTTTTCCCCCCGATCAGCCCCAGCATTTT. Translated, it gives CASSFPPDQPQHF.

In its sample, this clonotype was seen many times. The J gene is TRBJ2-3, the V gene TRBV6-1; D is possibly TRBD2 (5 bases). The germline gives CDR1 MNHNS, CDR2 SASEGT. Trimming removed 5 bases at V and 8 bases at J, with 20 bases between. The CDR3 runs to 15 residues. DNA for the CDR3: TGTGCCAGCAGTCCTCGAGCCCGGGGTACCGGTACGCAGTATTTT. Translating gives CASSPRARGTGTQYF.

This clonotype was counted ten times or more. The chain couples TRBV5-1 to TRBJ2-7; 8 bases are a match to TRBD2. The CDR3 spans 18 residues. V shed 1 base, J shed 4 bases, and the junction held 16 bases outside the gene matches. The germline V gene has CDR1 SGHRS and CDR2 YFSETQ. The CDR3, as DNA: TGCGCCAGCAGCTTGAACAACCCAGCGGGAGCGAAGAAGTACGAGCAGTACTTC. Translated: CASSLNNPAGAKKYEQYF.

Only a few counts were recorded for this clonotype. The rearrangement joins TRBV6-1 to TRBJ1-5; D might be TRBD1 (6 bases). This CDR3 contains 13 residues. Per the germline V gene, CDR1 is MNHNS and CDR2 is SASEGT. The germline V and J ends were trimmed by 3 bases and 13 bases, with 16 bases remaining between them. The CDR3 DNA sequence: TGTGCCAGCAGTGAGTTGGAGGGGGGAATTCAGCATTTT. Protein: CASSELEGGIQHF.

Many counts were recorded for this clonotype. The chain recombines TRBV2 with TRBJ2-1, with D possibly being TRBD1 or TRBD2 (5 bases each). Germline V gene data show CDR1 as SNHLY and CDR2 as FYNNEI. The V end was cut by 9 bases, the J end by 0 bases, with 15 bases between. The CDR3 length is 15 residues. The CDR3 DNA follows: TGTGCCAGTTCGAGGGAGACAGCCTCCTACAATGAGCAGTTCTTC. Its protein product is CASSRETASYNEQFF.

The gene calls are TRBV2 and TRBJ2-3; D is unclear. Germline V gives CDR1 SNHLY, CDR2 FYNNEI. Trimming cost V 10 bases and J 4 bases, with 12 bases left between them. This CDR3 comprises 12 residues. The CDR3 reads CATNFRPDTQYF. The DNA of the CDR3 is TGTGCCACTAATTTTCGTCCAGATACGCAGTATTTT.

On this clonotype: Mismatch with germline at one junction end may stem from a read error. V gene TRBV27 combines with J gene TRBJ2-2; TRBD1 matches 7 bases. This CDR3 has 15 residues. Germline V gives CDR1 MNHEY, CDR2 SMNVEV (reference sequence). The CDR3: CASRQGTVQIRELFF. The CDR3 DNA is TGTGCCAGCAGGCAAGGGACAGTTCAGATTCGGGAACTGTTTTTT.

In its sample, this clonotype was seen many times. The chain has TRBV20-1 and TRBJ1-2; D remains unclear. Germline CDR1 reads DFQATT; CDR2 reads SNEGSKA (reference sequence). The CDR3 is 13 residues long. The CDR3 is CSSYGENWFGYTF. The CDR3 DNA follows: TGCAGCTCATACGGGGAGAACTGGTTTGGCTACACCTTC.

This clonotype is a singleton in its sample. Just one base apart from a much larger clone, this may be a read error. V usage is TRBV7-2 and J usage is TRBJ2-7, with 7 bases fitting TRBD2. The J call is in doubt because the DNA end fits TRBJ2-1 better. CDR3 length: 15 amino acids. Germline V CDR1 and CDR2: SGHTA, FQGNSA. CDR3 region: CASSPSSGAIYEQFF. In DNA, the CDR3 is TGTGCCAGCAGCCCCTCTAGCGGAGCGATCTACGAGCAGTTCTTC.

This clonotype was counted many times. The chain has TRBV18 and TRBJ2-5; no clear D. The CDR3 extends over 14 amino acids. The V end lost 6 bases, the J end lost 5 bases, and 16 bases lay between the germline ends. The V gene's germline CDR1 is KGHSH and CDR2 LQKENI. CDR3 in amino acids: CASSPRSQRETQYF. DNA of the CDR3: TGTGCCAGCTCCCCGCGGAGTCAGAGGGAGACCCAGTACTTC.

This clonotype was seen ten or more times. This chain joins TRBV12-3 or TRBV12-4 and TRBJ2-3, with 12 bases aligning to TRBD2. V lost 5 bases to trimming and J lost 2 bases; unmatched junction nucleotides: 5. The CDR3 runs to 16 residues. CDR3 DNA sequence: TGTGCCAGCAGTCGATGGACTAGCGGGAACACAGATACGCAGTATTTT. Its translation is CASSRWTSGNTDTQYF.

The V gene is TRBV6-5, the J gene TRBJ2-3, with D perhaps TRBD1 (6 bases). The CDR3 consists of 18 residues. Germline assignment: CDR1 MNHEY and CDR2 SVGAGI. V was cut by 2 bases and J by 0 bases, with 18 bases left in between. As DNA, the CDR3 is TGTGCCAGCAGTTACGGAACCGGGACAACTTCTAGCACAGATACGCAGTATTTT. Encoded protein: CASSYGTGTTSSTDTQYF.

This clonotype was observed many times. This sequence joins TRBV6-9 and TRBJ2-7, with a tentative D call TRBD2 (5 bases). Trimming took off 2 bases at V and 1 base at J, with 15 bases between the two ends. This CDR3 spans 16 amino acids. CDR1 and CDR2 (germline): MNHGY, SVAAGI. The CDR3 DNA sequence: TGTGCCAGCAGTTATGGAGGCGGGCTCAGTTCCTACGAGCAGTACTTC. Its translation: CASSYGGGLSSYEQYF.

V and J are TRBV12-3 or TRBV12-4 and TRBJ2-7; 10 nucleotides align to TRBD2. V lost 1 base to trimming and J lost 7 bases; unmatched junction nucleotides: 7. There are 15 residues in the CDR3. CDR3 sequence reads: CASSLVPSGSREQYF. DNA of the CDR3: TGTGCCAGCAGTTTAGTTCCTAGCGGGAGCCGGGAGCAGTACTTC.

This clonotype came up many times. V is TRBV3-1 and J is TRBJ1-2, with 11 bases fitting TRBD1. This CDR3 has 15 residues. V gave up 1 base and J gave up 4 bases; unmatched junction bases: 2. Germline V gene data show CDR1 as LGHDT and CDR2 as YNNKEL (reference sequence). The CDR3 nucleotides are TGTGCCAGCAGCCAAGTGGGACAGGGGGGCTATGGCTACACCTTC. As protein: CASSQVGQGGYGYTF.

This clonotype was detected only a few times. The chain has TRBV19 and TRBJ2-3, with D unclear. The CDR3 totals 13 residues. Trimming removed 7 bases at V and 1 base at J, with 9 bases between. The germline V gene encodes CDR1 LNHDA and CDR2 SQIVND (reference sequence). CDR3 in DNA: TGTGCCAGTAAAATAAGCGGCACAGATACGCAGTATTTT. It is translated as CASKISGTDTQYF.